This T cell receptor (beta chain) was identified during a study of T cell responses to AZD1222 COVID-19 vaccine. The CDR3 totals 13 residues. Germline assignment: CDR1 GTSNPN and CDR2 SVGIG (reference sequence). Trimming left V 7 bases short and J 0 bases short, with 10 bases between. The table lists this clone with a count of one. The antigen remains unidentified. Profiling relied on immunoSEQ multiplex PCR, and the TCRdb table lists in-frame clones only, not all of them. The table includes 70,000 or so clones, around nine tenths detected once. General observations from the study: Per reports, nearly half of all spike-specific TCRs target regions that are unmutated in variants.

The receptor was isolated from an adult in good health. The source material was peripheral blood, sampled on day 0 of AZD1222 vaccination. The V gene is TRBV30, the J gene TRBJ1-3; TRBD1 might be the D (5 bases). The CDR3 nucleotides are TGTGCCTACTCCACAGGCTCTGGAAACACCATATATTTT. This translates into CAYSTGSGNTIYF.